The clone carrying this T cell receptor beta chain was counted a single time. Antigen: not known. Its ends do not fully match the called genes, so a read error is possible. The sample comes from a study of tumor-infiltrating lymphocytes in primary liver carcinoma. Regarding the study as a whole: The study found tumor-adjacent and tumor-blood pairs overlapped less than tumor region pairs.

In germline, CDR1 is SQVTM, CDR2 ANQGSEA. The CDR3 is made up of 15 amino acids. Unsorted whole blood supplied the blood RNA, and germline DNA was isolated too. Starting material of 500 ng total RNA yielded TCR beta cDNA via a constant-region primer. Library construction for TCR beta comprised three nested multiplex PCR rounds performed with slightly modified ARM-PCR. It was with TRBV1-TRBV30 forward primers and a C-beta reverse primer that the first two PCR rounds were run, at 10 to 11 cycles each. TCRdb reprocessed the multiplex PCR reads via MiXCR and lists one record per CDR3 protein. The repertoire holds 330,000 or so distinct CDR3 sequences, with 65% as singletons.

The sequencing input was peripheral blood. The chain combines TRBV29-1 with TRBJ2-6; the D gene could be TRBD1 or TRBD2 (5 bases each). This sequence was found in a man aged 35 to 55 with primary liver carcinoma and hepatitis B virus infection. The CDR3 nucleotides read TGCAGCGTTGGGGACGGGCACCCTGGAGCCAACGTCCTGACTTTC. Its translation is CSVGDGHPGANVLTF.